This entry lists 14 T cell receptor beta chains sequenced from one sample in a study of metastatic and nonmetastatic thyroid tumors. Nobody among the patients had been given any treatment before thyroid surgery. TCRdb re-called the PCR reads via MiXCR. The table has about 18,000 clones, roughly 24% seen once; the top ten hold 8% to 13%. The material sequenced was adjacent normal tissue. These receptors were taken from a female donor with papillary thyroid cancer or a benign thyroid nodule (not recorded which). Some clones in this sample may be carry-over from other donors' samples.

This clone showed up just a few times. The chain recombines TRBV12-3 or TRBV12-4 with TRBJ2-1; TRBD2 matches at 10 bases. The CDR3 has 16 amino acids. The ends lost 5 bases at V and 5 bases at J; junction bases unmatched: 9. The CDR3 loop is CASSTSLAGDDNEQFF. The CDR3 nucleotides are TGTGCCAGCAGTACATCCCTAGCGGGAGACGACAATGAGCAGTTCTTC.

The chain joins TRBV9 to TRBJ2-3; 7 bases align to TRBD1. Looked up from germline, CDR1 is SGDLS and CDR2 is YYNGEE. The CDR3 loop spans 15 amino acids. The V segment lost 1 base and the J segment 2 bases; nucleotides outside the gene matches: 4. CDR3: CASSVNGQATDTQYF. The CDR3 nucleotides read TGTGCCAGCAGCGTAAACGGACAGGCCACAGATACGCAGTATTTT.

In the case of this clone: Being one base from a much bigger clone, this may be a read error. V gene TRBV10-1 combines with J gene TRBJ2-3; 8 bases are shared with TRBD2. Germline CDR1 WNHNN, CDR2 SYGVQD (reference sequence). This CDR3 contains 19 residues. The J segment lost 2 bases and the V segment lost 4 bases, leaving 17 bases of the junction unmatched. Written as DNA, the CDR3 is TGCGCCAGCAGTGGGCCGACTATCGGGAGGGCCTATGACACAGATACGCAGTATTTT. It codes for CASSGPTIGRAYDTDTQYF.

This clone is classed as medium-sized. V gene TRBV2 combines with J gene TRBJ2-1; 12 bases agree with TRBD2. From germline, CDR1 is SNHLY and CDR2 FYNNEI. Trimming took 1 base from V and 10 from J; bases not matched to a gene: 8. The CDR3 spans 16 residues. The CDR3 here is CASSEGQLAGGPEQFF. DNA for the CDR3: TGTGCCAGCAGTGAAGGACAGCTAGCGGGAGGGCCGGAGCAGTTCTTC.

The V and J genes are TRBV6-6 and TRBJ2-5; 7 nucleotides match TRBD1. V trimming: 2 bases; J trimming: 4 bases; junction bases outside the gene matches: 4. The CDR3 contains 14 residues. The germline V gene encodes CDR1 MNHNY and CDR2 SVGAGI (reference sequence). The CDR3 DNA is TGTGCCAGCAGTTACGACAGGGTGGGAGAGACCCAGTACTTC. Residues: CASSYDRVGETQYF.

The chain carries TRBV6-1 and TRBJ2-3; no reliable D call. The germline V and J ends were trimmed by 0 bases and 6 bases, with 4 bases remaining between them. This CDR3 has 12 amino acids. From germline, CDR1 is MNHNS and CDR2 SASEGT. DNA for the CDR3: TGTGCCAGCAGTGAAGCTTCCGATACGCAGTATTTT. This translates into CASSEASDTQYF.

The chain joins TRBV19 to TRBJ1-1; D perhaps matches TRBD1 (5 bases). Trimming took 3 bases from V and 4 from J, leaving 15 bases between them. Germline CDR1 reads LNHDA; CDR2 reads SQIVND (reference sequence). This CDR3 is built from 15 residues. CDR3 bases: TGTGCCAGTAGTATTGGGGGAGTCGGGGGCACTGAAGCTTTCTTT. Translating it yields CASSIGGVGGTEAFF. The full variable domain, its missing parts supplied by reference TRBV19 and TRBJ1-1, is DGGITQSPKYLFRKEGQNVTLSCEQNLNHDAMYWYRQDPGQGLRLIYYSQIVNDFQKGDIAEGYSVSREKKESFPLTVTSAQKNPTAFYLCASSIGGVGGTEAFFGQGTRLTVV.

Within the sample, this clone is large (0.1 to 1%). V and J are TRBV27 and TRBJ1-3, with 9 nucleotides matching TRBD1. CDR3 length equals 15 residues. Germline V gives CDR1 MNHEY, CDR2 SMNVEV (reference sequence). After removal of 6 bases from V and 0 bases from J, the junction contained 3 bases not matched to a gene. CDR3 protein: CASSRQGVSGNTIYF. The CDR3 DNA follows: TGTGCCAGCAGCAGACAGGGGGTCTCTGGAAACACCATATATTTT.

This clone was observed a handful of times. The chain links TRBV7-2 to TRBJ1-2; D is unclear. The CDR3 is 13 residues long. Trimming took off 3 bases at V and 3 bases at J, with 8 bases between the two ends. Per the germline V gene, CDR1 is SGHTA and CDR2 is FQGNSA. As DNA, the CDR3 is TGTGCCAGCAGCTTTGATCGGTACTATGGCTACACCTTC. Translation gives CASSFDRYYGYTF.

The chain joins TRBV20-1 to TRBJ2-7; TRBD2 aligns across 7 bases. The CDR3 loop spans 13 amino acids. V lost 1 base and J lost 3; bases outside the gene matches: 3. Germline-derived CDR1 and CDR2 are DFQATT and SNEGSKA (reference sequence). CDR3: CSARGLAVYEQYF. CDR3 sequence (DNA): TGCAGTGCTAGAGGCCTAGCGGTCTACGAGCAGTACTTC.

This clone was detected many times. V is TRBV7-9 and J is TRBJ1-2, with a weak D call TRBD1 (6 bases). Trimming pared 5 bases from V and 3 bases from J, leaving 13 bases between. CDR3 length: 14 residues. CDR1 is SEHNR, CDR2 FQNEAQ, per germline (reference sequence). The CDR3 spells CASSPDRGDYGYTF. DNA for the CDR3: TGTGCCAGCAGCCCGGACAGAGGGGACTATGGCTACACCTTC.

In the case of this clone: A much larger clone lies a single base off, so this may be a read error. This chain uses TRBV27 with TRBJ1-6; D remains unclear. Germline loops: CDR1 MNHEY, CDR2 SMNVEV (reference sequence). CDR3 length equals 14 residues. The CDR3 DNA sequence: TGTGCCAGCAGTTGGATGGCAGGTTTTTCACACCTCCACTTT. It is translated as CASSWMAGFSHLHF.

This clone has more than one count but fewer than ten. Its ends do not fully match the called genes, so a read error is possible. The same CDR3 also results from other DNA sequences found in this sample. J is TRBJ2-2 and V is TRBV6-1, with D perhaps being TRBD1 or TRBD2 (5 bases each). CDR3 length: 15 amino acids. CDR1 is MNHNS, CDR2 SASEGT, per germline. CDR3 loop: CASSERGRDTGELFF. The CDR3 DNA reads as TGCGCCAGCAGTGAACGGGGACGCGACACCGGGGAGCTGTTTTTT.

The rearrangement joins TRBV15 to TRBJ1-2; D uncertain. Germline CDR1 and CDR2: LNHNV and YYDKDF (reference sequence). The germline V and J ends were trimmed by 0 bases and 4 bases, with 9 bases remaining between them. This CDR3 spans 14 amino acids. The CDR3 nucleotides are TGTGCCACCAGCAGAGACTCGGGTCCCTATGGCTACACCTTC. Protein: CATSRDSGPYGYTF.